This entry is about one TCR beta chain. Clones were read by immunoSEQ multiplex PCR, and TCRdb kept only the in-frame ones, dropping some. The table has around 250,000 clones, roughly 87% seen once. The data were taken from a study of control samples from healthy donors and cancer patients. Trimming took off 3 bases at V and 7 bases at J, with 23 bases between the two ends. Germline lookup yields CDR1 SGDLS and CDR2 YYNGEE. This CDR3 has 17 amino acids. The TCR was taken from an older woman with lung cancer. Sequenced input: PBMCs. The J gene is TRBJ2-4, the V gene TRBV9; D might be TRBD1 (7 bases). CDR3 protein: CASSEEGFGTAANIQYF. Written as DNA, the CDR3 is TGTGCCAGCAGCGAGGAGGGTTTCGGGACAGCCGCTAACATTCAGTACTTC. Drawing the rest from reference TRBV9 and TRBJ2-4, the complete variable domain is DSGVTQTPKHLITATGQRVTLRCSPRSGDLSVYWYQQSLDQGLQFLIQYYNGEERAKGNILERFSAQQFPDLHSELNLSSLELGDSALYFCASSEEGFGTAANIQYFGAGTRLSVL.